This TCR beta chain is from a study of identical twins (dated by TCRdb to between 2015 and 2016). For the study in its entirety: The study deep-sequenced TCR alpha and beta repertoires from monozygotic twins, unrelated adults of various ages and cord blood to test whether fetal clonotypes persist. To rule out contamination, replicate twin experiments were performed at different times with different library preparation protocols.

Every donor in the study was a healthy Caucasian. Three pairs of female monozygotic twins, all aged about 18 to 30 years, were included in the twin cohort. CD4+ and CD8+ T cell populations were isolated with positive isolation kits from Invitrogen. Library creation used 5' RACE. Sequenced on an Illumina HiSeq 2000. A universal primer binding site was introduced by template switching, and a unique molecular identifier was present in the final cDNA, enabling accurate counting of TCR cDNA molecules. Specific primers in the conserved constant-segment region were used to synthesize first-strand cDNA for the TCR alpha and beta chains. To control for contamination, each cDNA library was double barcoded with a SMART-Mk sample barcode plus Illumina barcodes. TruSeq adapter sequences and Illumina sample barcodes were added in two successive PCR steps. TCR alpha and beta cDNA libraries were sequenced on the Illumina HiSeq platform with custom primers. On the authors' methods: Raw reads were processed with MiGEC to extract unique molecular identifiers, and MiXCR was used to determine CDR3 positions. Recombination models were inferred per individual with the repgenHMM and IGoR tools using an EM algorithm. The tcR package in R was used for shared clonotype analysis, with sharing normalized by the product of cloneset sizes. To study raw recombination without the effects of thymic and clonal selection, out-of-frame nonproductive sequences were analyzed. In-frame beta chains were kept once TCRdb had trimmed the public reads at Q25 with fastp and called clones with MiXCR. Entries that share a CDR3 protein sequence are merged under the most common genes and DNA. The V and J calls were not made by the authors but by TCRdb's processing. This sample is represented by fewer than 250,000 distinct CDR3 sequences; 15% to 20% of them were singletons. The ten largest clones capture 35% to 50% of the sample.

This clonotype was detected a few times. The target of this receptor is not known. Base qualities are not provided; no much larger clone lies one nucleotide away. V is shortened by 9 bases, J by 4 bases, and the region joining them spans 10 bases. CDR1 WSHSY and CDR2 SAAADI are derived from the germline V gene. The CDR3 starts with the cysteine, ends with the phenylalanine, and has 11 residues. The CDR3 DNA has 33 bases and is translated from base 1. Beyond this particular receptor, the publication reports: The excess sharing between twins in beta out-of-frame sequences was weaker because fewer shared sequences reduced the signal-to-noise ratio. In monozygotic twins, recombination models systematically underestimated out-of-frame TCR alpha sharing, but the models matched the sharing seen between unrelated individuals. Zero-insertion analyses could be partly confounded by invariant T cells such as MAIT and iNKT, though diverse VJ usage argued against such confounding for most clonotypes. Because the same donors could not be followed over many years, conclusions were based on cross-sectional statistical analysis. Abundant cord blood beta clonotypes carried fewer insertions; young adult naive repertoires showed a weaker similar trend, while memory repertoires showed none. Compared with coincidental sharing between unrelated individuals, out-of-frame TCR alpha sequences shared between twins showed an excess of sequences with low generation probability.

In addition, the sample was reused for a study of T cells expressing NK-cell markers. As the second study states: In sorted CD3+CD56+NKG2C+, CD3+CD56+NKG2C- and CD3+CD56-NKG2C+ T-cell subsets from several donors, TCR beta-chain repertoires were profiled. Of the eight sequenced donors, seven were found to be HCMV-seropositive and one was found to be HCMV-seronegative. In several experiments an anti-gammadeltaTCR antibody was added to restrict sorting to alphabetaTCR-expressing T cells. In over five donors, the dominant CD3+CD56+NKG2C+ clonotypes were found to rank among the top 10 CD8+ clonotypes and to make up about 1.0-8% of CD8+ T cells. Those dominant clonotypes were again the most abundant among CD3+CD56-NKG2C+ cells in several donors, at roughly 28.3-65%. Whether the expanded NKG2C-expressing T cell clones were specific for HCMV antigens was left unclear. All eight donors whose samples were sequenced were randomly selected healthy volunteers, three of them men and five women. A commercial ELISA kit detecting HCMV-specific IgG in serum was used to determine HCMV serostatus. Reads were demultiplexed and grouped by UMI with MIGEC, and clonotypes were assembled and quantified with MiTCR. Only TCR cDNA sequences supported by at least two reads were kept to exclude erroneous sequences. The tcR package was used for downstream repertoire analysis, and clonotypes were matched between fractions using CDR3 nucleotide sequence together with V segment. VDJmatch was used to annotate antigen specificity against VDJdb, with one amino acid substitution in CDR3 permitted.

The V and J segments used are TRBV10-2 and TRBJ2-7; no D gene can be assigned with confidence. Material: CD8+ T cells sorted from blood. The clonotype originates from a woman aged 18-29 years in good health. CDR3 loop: CASGGRYEQYF. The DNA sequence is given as TGCGCCAGTGGCGGACGGTACGAGCAGTACTTC.